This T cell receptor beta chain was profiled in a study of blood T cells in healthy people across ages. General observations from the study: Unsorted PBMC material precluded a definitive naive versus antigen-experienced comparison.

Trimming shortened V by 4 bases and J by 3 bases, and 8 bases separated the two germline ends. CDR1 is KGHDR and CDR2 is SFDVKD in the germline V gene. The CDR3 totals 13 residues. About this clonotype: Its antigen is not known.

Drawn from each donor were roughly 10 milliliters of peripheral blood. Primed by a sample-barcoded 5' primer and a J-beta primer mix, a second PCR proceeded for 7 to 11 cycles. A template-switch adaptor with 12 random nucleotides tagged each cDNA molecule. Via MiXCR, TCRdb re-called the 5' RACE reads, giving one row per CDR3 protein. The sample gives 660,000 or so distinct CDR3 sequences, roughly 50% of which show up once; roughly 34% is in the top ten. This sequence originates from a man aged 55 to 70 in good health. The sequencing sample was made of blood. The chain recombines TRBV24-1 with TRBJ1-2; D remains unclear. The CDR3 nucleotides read TGTGCCACCAGTGACAGGTGGGACTATGGCTACACCTTC. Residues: CATSDRWDYGYTF.